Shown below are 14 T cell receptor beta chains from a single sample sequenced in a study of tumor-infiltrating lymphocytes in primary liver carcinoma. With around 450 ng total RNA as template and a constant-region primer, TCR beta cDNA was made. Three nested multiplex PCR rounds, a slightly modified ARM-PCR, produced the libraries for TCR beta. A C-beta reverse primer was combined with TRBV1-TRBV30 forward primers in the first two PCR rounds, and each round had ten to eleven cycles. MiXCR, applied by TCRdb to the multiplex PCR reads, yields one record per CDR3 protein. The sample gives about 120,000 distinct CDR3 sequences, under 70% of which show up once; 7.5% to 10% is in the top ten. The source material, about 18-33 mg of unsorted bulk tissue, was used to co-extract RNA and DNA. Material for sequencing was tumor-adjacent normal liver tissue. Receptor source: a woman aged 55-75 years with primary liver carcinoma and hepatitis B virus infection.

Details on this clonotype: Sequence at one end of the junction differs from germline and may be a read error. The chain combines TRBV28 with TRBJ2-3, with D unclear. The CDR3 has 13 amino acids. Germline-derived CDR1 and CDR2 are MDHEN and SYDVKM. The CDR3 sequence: CVSSLSLTDTQYF. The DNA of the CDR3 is TGTGTCAGCAGTCTATCCCTAACAGATACGCAGTATTTT.

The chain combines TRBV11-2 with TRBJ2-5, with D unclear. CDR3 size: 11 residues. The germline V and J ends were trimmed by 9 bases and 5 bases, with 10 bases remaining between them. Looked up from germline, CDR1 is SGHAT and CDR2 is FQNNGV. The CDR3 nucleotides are TGTGCCAGGAGCCTACTTGAGACCCAGTACTTC. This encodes CARSLLETQYF.

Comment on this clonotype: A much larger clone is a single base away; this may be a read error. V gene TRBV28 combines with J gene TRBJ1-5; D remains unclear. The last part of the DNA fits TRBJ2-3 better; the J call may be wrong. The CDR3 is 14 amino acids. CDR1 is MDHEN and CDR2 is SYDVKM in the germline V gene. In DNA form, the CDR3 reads TGTGCCAGCAGTTCCGCCATCGACCTACAGCCCCAGTATTTT. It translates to CASSSAIDLQPQYF.

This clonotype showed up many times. CDR3: CASSPSGGDNQPQHF. In DNA, the CDR3 is TGTGCCAGCAGTCCGTCGGGGGGGGACAATCAGCCCCAGCATTTT. The chain has TRBV12-3 or TRBV12-4 and TRBJ1-5; D possibly corresponds to TRBD1 (5 bases). V was cut by 5 bases and J by 3 bases, with 14 bases left in between. The CDR3 extends over 15 amino acids.

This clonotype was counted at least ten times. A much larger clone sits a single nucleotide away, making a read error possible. The CDR3 nucleotides read TGCAGCGTCGGGGCGGGGGGCTGTGGCTACACCTTC. This gives the protein CSVGAGGCGYTF. The chain employs TRBV29-1 and TRBJ1-2; D perhaps matches TRBD1 (6 bases). Germline V gene sequence: CDR1 SQVTM, CDR2 ANQGSEA. The ends were cut back, 6 bases at V and 7 bases at J, with 15 bases in the middle. This CDR3 comprises 12 residues.

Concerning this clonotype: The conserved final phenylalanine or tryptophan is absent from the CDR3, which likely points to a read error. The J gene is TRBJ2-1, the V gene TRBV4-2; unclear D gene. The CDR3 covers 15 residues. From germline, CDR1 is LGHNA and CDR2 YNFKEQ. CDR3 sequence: CASSKDLGSYNEQFP. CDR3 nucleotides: TGTGCCAGCAGCAAAGACCTGGGATCCTACAATGAGCAGTTCCCC.

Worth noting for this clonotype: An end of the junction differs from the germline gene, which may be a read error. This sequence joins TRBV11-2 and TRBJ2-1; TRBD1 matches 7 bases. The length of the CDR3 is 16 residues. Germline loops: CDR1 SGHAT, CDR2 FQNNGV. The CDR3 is CASSLRRQGRVNGQFF. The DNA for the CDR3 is TGCGCCAGCAGCTTGAGGCGACAGGGTAGGGTGAATGGGCAGTTCTTC. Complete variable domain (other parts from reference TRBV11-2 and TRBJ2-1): EAGVAQSPRYKIIEKRQSVAFWCNPISGHATLYWYQQILGQGPKLLIQFQNNGVVDDSQLPKDRFSAERLKGVDSTLKIQPAKLEDSAVYLCASSLRRQGRVNGQFFGPGTRLTVL.

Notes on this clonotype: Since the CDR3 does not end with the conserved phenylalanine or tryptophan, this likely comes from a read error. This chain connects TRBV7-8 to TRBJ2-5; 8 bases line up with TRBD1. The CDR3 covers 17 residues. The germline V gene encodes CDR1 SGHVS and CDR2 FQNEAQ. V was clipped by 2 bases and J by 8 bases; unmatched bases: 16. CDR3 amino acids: CASSLIIGQGAGETQYL. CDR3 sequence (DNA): TGTGCCAGCAGCTTAATAATTGGGCAGGGGGCAGGAGAAACCCAGTACTTA.

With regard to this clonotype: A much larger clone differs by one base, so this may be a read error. The CDR3 DNA sequence: TGCGCCAGCAGCTTCCTACAGGTCGCGGGACAGAACAGCGGGGAGCTGTTTTTT. It is translated as CASSFLQVAGQNSGELFF. The chain is built from TRBV5-1 and TRBJ2-2; possible D gene TRBD1, 7 bases. Germline V CDR1 and CDR2: SGHRS, YFSETQ. This CDR3 is built from 18 residues.

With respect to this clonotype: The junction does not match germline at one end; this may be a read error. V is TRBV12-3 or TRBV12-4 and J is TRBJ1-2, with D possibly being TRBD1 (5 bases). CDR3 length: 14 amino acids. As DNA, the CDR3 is TGTGTCAGCAGTTTACGGGAGGGGTCCTATGGCTACACATTC. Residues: CVSSLREGSYGYTF.

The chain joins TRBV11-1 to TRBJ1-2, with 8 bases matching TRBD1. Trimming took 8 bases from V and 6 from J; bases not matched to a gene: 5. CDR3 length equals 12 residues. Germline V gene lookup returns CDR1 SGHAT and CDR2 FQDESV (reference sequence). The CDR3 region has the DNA TGTGCCAGCTTAAAACAGGGGGATGGCTACACCTTC. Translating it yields CASLKQGDGYTF.

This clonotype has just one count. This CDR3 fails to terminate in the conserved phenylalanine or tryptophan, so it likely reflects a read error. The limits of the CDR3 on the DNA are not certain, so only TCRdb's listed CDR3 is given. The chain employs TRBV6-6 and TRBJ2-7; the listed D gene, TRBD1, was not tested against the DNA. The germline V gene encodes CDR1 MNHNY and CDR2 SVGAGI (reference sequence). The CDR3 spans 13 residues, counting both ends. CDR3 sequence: CTSTLERGHEQYS.

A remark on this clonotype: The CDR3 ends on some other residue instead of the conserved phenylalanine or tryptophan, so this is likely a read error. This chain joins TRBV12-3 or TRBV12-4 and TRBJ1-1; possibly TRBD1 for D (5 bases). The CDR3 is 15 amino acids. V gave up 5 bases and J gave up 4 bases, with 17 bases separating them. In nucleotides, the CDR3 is TGTGCCAGCAGTGCATCCGGGGGGGGTCTCACTGAAGCTTTCATT. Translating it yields CASSASGGGLTEAFI.

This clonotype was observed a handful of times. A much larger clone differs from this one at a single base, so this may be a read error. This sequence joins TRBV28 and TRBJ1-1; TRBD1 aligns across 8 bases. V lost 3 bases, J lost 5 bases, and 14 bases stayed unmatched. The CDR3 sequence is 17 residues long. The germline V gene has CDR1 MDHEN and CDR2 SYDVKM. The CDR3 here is CASSFLTVQGAYTEAFF. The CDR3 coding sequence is TGTGCCAGCAGTTTTTTAACCGTCCAGGGGGCGTATACTGAAGCTTTCTTT. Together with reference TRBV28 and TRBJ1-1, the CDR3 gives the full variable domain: DVKVTQSSRYLVKRTGEKVFLECVQDMDHENMFWYRQDPGLGLRLIYFSYDVKMKEKGDIPEGYSVSREKKERFSLILESASTNQTSMYLCASSFLTVQGAYTEAFFGQGTRLTVV.